In this sample, the clone carrying this T cell receptor (beta chain) turned up a few times. Its antigen is still unknown. These data are taken from a study of T-cell memory formation after mild COVID-19. As for the study in general: Clusters were largely donor specific.

TCRdb redid the calling of the 5' RACE reads with MiXCR, one entry per CDR3 protein. The table includes a few hundred thousand distinct CDR3 sequences, roughly 18% detected once. The germline CDR1 and CDR2 sequences are LGHDT and YNNKEL (reference sequence). V was shortened by 0 bases and J by 1 base, with 9 bases between the two germline ends. This CDR3 has 15 amino acids. Points from the study as a whole: Among CD4+ contracting clones, most were CM and EM, and CD8+ ones EMRA. Pre-infection memory held some responding clones, suggesting pre-existing cross-reactive T cells responded.

The sample consisted of PBMCs or a T cell subset sorted from them (not recorded which). The receptor was derived from a man in his late teens or twenties who had mild COVID-19 (a few samples of this study predate the infection). Cell type and time point are not known. The chain employs TRBV3-1 and TRBJ1-1; D is unclear. The CDR3, as DNA: TGTGCCAGCAGCCAAGATTGGACGGGGAACACTGAAGCTTTCTTT. Its translation is CASSQDWTGNTEAFF. The full variable domain, with the rest looked up from reference TRBV3-1 and TRBJ1-1, is DTAVSQTPKYLVTQMGNDKSIKCEQNLGHDTMYWYKQDSKKFLKIMFSYNNKELIINETVPNRFSPKSPDKAHLNLHINSLELGDSAVYFCASSQDWTGNTEAFFGQGTRLTVV.